The clone carrying this T cell receptor (beta chain) was counted only a few times. The table came from immunoSEQ multiplex PCR; TCRdb's copy has only in-frame clones and leaves some out. The top ten clones hold approximately 2% of a sample with about 280,000 clones, roughly nine tenths of them seen once. This CDR3 has 13 residues. Germline CDR1 is LNHDA and CDR2 is SQIVND (reference sequence). The junction had 4 bases not matched to a gene; V was cut back by 6 bases and J by 6 bases. This entry comes from a study of blood T cell repertoires in COVID-19. The source material was PBMCs or T cells enriched from blood (not recorded which). The source of this sequence is a woman aged 55-69 years who had recovered from COVID-19. The rearrangement uses TRBV19 and TRBJ1-5; 8 nucleotides match TRBD1. The chain's CDR3 is CASSQDRAQPQHF. The CDR3 nucleotides read TGTGCCAGTAGCCAGGACAGGGCTCAGCCCCAGCATTTT.